This TCR beta chain was captured by sequencing in a study of OX40 agonist ivuxolimab in advanced cancers. Sequencing was performed with immunoSEQ multiplex PCR; in TCRdb, only in-frame clones are kept and a portion is missing. Altogether about 73,000 clones are present, 85% to 90% being singletons, with the ten largest covering 0.4% to 0.65%. CDR3 length equals 19 residues. V lost 7 bases, J lost 7 bases, and 20 bases stayed unmatched. Germline values: CDR1 LNHDA, CDR2 SQIVND (reference sequence). This clone came up a few times. Here the sequenced sample was CD4+ or CD8+ T cells sorted from blood, taken in a trial of the OX40 agonist ivuxolimab. The chain carries TRBV19 and TRBJ1-5; TRBD1 agrees at 12 bases. The source of this sequence is an adult with an advanced solid tumor such as melanoma, head and neck, liver or kidney cancer. CDR3 loop: CASNTLGTGGARVTQPQHF. As DNA, the CDR3 is TGTGCCAGTAACACCCTCGGGACAGGGGGCGCAAGAGTAACCCAGCCCCAGCATTTT.